This T cell receptor (beta chain) originates from a study of blood T cell repertoires in COVID-19. The wider study: Samples representing acute and convalescent COVID-19 were sourced from the United States, Italy and Spain.

This CDR3 has 15 residues. CDR1 KGHSH and CDR2 LQKENI come from the germline V gene. J lost 0 bases, V lost 6 bases, and 2 bases had no gene match. Sequencing used immunoSEQ multiplex PCR; TCRdb keeps in-frame clones, though not all of them. The table records roughly 87,000 clones, 70% to 90% of them present only once. The V gene is TRBV18, the J gene TRBJ2-3, with 11 bases identical to TRBD2. The TCR sequence derives from a woman over 75 with COVID-19, enrolled during active disease. Specimen: peripheral blood. In DNA, the CDR3 is TGTGCCAGCTCTCGACTAGCGGGGAGCACAGATACGCAGTATTTT. This translates into CASSRLAGSTDTQYF.